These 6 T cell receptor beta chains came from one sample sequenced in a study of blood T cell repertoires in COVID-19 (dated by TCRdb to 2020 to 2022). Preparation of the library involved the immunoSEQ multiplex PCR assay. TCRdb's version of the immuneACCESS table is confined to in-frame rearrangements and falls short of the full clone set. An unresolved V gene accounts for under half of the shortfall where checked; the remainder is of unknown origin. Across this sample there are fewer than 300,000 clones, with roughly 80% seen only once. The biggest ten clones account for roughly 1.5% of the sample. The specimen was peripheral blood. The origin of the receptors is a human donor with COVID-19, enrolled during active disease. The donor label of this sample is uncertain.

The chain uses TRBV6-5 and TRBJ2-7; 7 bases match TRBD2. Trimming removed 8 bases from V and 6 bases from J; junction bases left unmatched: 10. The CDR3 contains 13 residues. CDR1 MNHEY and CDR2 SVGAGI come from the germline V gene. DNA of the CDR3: TGTGCCAGCTCCCCGCCTGGCGGGGGCGAGCAGTACTTC. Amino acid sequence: CASSPPGGGEQYF.

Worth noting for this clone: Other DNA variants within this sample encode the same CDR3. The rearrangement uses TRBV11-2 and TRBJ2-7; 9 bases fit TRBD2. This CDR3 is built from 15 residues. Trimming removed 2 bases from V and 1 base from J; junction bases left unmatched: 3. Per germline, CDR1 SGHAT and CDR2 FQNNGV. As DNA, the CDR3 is TGTGCCAGCAGCTTACAGACTAGCGGATCCTACGAGCAGTACTTC. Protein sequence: CASSLQTSGSYEQYF.

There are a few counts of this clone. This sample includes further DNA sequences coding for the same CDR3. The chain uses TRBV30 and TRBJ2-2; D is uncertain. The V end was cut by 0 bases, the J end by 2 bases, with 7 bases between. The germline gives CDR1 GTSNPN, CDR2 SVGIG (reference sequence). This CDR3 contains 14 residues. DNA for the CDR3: TGTGCCTGGAGTGTCCAGGTAAACACCGGGGAGCTGTTTTTT. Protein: CAWSVQVNTGELFF. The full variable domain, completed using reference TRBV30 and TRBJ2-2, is SQTIHQWPATLVQPVGSPLSLECTVEGTSNPNLYWYRQAAGRGLQLLFYSVGIGQISSEVPQNLSASRPQDRQFILSSKKLLLSDSGFYLCAWSVQVNTGELFFGEGSRLTVL.

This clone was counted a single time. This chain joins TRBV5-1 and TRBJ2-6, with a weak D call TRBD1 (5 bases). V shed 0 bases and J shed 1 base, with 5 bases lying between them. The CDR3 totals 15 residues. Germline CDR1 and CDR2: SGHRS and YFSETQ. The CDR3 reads CASSLEGSGANVLTF. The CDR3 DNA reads TGCGCCAGCAGCTTGGAGGGGTCTGGGGCCAACGTCCTGACTTTC.

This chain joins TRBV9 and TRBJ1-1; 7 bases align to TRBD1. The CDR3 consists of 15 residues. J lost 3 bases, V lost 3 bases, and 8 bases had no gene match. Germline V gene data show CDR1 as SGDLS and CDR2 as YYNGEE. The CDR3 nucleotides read TGTGCCAGCAGCGACCCAACAGGGGCACACACTGAAGCTTTCTTT. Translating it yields CASSDPTGAHTEAFF.

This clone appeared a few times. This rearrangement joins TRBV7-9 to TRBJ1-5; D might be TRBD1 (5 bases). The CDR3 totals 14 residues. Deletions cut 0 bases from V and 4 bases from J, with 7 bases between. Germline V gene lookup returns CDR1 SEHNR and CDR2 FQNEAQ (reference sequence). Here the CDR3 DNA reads TGTGCCAGCAGCTTAGCGAAGGGGAATCAGCCCCAGCATTTT. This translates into CASSLAKGNQPQHF. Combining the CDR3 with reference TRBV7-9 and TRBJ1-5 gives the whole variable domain DTGVSQNPRHKITKRGQNVTFRCDPISEHNRLYWYRQTLGQGPEFLTYFQNEAQLEKSRLLSDRFSAERPKGSFSTLEIQRTEQGDSAMYLCASSLAKGNQPQHFGDGTRLSIL.